The 22 T cell receptor beta chains listed next were all sequenced from one sample in a study of T cells after yellow fever vaccination. TCRdb analysed the 5' RACE reads with MiXCR anew, one entry per CDR3 protein. The sample yields 100,000 to 150,000 distinct CDR3 sequences, approximately 14% seen once. The material was CD8+ T cells sorted from PBMCs, obtained 5 days after the yellow fever booster vaccination. Receptors originate from a man aged 18-30 years who received the YFV17D yellow fever vaccine.

The V and J genes are TRBV6-5 and TRBJ2-7; the D call may be TRBD1 or TRBD2 (5 bases each). CDR1 and CDR2 from the germline V gene are MNHEY and SVGAGI. The CDR3 sequence is 14 residues long. The V gene lost 2 bases and the J gene lost 1 base, with 9 bases spanning the gap. Here the CDR3 reads CASSYRDGSYEQYF. The CDR3 DNA reads as TGTGCCAGCAGTTACAGGGACGGATCCTACGAGCAGTACTTC.

This clonotype was seen more than once but under ten times. The rearrangement uses TRBV5-5 and TRBJ1-5; 8 bases align to TRBD1. The V gene end was trimmed by 4 bases and the J gene end by 1 base; junction bases not matched to a gene: 10. From germline, CDR1 is SGHKS and CDR2 YYEKEE (reference sequence). This CDR3 has 17 residues. The CDR3 loop is CASSDGQGPRSNQPQHF. The CDR3 region has the DNA TGTGCCAGCAGCGATGGACAGGGCCCGAGAAGCAATCAGCCCCAGCATTTT. Full variable domain (outside the CDR3, taken from reference TRBV5-5 and TRBJ1-5): DAGVTQSPTHLIKTRGQQVTLRCSPISGHKSVSWYQQVLGQGPQFIFQYYEKEERGRGNFPDRFSARQFPNYSSELNVNALLLGDSALYLCASSDGQGPRSNQPQHFGDGTRLSIL.

This sequence joins TRBV7-8 and TRBJ2-5; D is ambiguous. In germline, CDR1 is SGHVS, CDR2 FQNEAQ. The CDR3 contains 15 residues. V was shortened by 6 bases and J by 3 bases, with 17 bases between the two germline ends. The CDR3 DNA is TGTGCCAGCAGGGAAAGGTGGCAGGATGAAGAGACCCAGTACTTC. Translated: CASRERWQDEETQYF.

This clonotype was seen a handful of times. The gene calls are TRBV6-2 or TRBV6-3 and TRBJ2-1; a possible D gene is TRBD2 (6 bases). This CDR3 contains 14 residues. Germline values: CDR1 MNHEY, CDR2 SVGEGT. V was pared by 5 bases and J by 4 bases, with 12 bases between. Here the CDR3 DNA reads TGTGCCAGCAGTCCCGCGGGACCTTACAATGAGCAGTTCTTC. Translating it yields CASSPAGPYNEQFF.

The sample holds a few counts of this clonotype. The chain carries TRBV2 and TRBJ2-7; perhaps TRBD1 as D (5 bases). This CDR3 region has 14 residues. The V gene's germline CDR1 is SNHLY and CDR2 FYNNEI. V was trimmed by 6 bases and J by 7 bases, leaving 19 bases between them. Here the CDR3 DNA reads TGTGCCAGCAGCGTCGGGCAGGGCGCCTGGGAGCAGTACGTC. This codes for CASSVGQGAWEQYV.

In its sample, this clonotype was seen a few times. J is TRBJ1-1 and V is TRBV5-4, with D perhaps TRBD1 (6 bases). There are 15 residues in the CDR3. The germline V gene has CDR1 SGHNT and CDR2 YYREEE (reference sequence). V lost 1 base, J lost 0 bases, and 10 bases lay in between. The CDR3 coding sequence is TGTGCCAGCAGCTTGCCCCAGGGGCTGAACACTGAAGCTTTCTTT. Protein product: CASSLPQGLNTEAFF.

This clonotype was observed at least ten times. The V call is TRBV12-3 or TRBV12-4, the J call TRBJ2-6; a possible D gene is TRBD1 (6 bases). With 7 bases removed from V and 2 bases from J, the gap between germline ends came to 9 bases. The CDR3 runs 14 residues. The CDR3 region has the DNA TGTGCCAGCAACTACAGGGCTGGGGCCAACGTCCTGACTTTC. It specifies CASNYRAGANVLTF.

This clonotype was counted only a few times. This sequence joins TRBV30 and TRBJ2-2; D is ambiguous. The germline V and J ends were trimmed by 1 base and 7 bases, with 10 bases remaining between them. The CDR3 is 13 residues long. Germline lookup yields CDR1 GTSNPN and CDR2 SVGIG (reference sequence). CDR3: CAWSGQPGGELFF. The CDR3 region has the DNA TGTGCCTGGAGTGGTCAGCCAGGCGGGGAGCTGTTTTTT.

The chain combines TRBV6-6 with TRBJ2-1; possible D gene TRBD2, 6 bases. The V end lost 7 bases, the J end lost 7 bases, and 17 bases lay between the germline ends. Germline V lookup: CDR1 MNHNY, CDR2 SVGAGI (reference sequence). The CDR3 covers 14 residues. The CDR3 DNA reads as TGTGCCAGCATATCGGGGGTAGGTACGAATGAGCAGTTCTTC. Amino acid sequence: CASISGVGTNEQFF.

The CDR3 here is CASSLSTGSVVGSSPLHF. In DNA form, the CDR3 reads TGTGCCAGCAGCTTATCGACAGGGTCGGTAGTCGGGAGTTCACCCCTCCACTTT. V and J are TRBV7-8 and TRBJ1-6; 7 bases match TRBD1. Germline CDR1 is SGHVS and CDR2 is FQNEAQ. CDR3 length equals 18 residues. The trim removed 2 bases at V and 9 bases at J, leaving 16 bases unmatched. Full variable domain (outside the CDR3, taken from reference TRBV7-8 and TRBJ1-6): GAGVSQSPRYKVAKRGQDVALRCDPISGHVSLFWYQQALGQGPEFLTYFQNEAQLDKSGLPSDRFFAERPEGSVSTLKIQRTQQEDSAVYLCASSLSTGSVVGSSPLHFGNGTRLTVT.

This clonotype was found many times. The V and J genes are TRBV6-6 and TRBJ2-7, with 9 bases aligning to TRBD1. Germline V gene data show CDR1 as MNHNY and CDR2 as SVGAGI (reference sequence). J lost 5 bases, V lost 4 bases, and 6 bases had no gene match. The CDR3 totals 14 residues. As DNA, the CDR3 is TGTGCCAGCAGTTTGGACAGGGGCGGCCACGAGCAGTACTTC. It encodes CASSLDRGGHEQYF.

This clonotype was seen many times. The chain is built from TRBV29-1 and TRBJ2-3; D not certain. Trimming shortened V by 4 bases and J by 4 bases, and 12 bases separated the two germline ends. CDR1 is SQVTM and CDR2 is ANQGSEA in the germline V gene. CDR3 length equals 13 residues. In DNA form, the CDR3 reads TGCAGCGTTGGCGCCAGGCTGGCAGATACGCAGTATTTT. This gives the protein CSVGARLADTQYF.

This clonotype has a handful of counts. The V and J genes are TRBV27 and TRBJ2-4; D remains unclear. The CDR3 contains 15 residues. Per the germline V gene, CDR1 is MNHEY and CDR2 is SMNVEV (reference sequence). V gave up 3 bases and J gave up 3 bases, with 12 bases separating them. The chain's CDR3 is CASSLAGYGKNIQYF. The CDR3 region has the DNA TGTGCCAGCAGTTTGGCCGGGTACGGCAAAAACATTCAGTACTTC.

The chain has TRBV29-1 and TRBJ2-3; D call uncertain. This CDR3 region has 13 residues. Per germline, CDR1 SQVTM and CDR2 ANQGSEA. Trimming took 3 bases from V and 0 from J, leaving 7 bases between them. The CDR3, as DNA: TGCAGCGTTGAGGGAATAAGCACAGATACGCAGTATTTT. Protein: CSVEGISTDTQYF.

This clonotype was observed once. The chain combines TRBV29-1 with TRBJ2-3; 10 nucleotides align to TRBD2. Germline values: CDR1 SQVTM, CDR2 ANQGSEA. The CDR3 is 17 amino acids. V was clipped by 1 base and J by 0 bases; unmatched bases: 7. The CDR3 loop is CSVEVASGRTSTDTQYF. CDR3 DNA sequence: TGCAGCGTTGAAGTGGCTAGCGGGAGAACTAGCACAGATACGCAGTATTTT.

This clonotype was picked up a small number of times. The V gene is TRBV7-2, the J gene TRBJ1-1, with D unresolved. This CDR3 comprises 14 residues. Germline CDR1 SGHTA, CDR2 FQGNSA. V lost 1 base and J 1 base, leaving 7 bases between the germline ends. Here the CDR3 DNA reads TGTGCCAGCAGCTTAGGTGGAGAGAACACTGAAGCTTTCTTT. This translates into CASSLGGENTEAFF.

J is TRBJ2-1 and V is TRBV6-2 or TRBV6-3; possible D gene TRBD2, 6 bases. The V gene's germline CDR1 is MNHEY and CDR2 SVGEGT. The CDR3 runs 14 residues. The V gene lost 3 bases and the J gene lost 9 bases, with 15 bases spanning the gap. CDR3 amino acids: CASSYGAGTVEQFF. As DNA, the CDR3 is TGTGCCAGCAGTTATGGGGCGGGGACGGTTGAGCAGTTCTTC.

This clonotype has a handful of counts. The gene calls are TRBV5-1 and TRBJ2-1, with D maybe TRBD1 (7 bases). The CDR3 spans 16 residues. Trimming left V 4 bases short and J 2 bases short, with 16 bases between. Looked up from germline, CDR1 is SGHRS and CDR2 is YFSETQ. The CDR3 DNA follows: TGCGCCAGCAGCGGGGGGACCGGGACAGCCTACAATGAGCAGTTCTTC. Its translation is CASSGGTGTAYNEQFF.

V gene TRBV19 combines with J gene TRBJ2-1; D perhaps matches TRBD2 (5 bases). The length of the CDR3 is 15 residues. Between the trimmed V and J ends, which lost 2 bases and 6 bases, there was a span of 14 bases. Germline CDR1 is LNHDA and CDR2 is SQIVND (reference sequence). The CDR3 DNA reads as TGTGCCAGTAGTATAAGGAGGTCCTACCCCAATGAGCAGTTCTTC. Translating gives CASSIRRSYPNEQFF.

The chain is built from TRBV7-2 and TRBJ2-3; no clear D. Per the germline V gene, CDR1 is SGHTA and CDR2 is FQGNSA. The CDR3 runs to 13 residues. Deletions cut 3 bases from V and 4 bases from J, with 8 bases between. The CDR3 sequence: CASSFLGPDTQYF. As DNA, the CDR3 is TGTGCCAGCAGCTTCCTCGGGCCAGATACGCAGTATTTT.

The chain joins TRBV7-8 to TRBJ2-2; D unclear. CDR1 and CDR2 (germline): SGHVS, FQNEAQ. This CDR3 has 14 amino acids. Trimming pared 1 base from V and 4 bases from J, leaving 7 bases between. The CDR3 nucleotides read TGTGCCAGCAGCTTAGAGAGACCCACCGGGGAGCTGTTTTTT. It translates to CASSLERPTGELFF. Looking up the rest from reference TRBV7-8 and TRBJ2-2 gives the full variable domain: GAGVSQSPRYKVAKRGQDVALRCDPISGHVSLFWYQQALGQGPEFLTYFQNEAQLDKSGLPSDRFFAERPEGSVSTLKIQRTQQEDSAVYLCASSLERPTGELFFGEGSRLTVL.

CDR3 nucleotides: TGTGCCAGCAGCCTACAGGGGGCTGTTGGTTCACCCCTCCACTTT. As protein: CASSLQGAVGSPLHF. The chain has TRBV13 and TRBJ1-6; 9 bases map to TRBD1. The germline V gene has CDR1 PRHDT and CDR2 FYEKMQ (reference sequence). Germline trimming cut 5 bases from V and 9 bases from J; bases unmatched to any gene: 8. The CDR3 consists of 15 residues.